The 23 T cell receptor beta chains presented below share a single source sample, sequenced in a study of cytomegalovirus exposure and HLA in healthy donors. The study ran its PCR with 60 Vbeta and 13 Jbeta primers. Clones were read by immunoSEQ multiplex PCR, and TCRdb kept only the in-frame ones, dropping some. This repertoire shows 72,000 or so clones, about 68% found once; its top ten account for roughly 7.4%. The source material was PBMCs. These receptors were collected from a woman under 40 in good health and CMV-seropositive.

The chain uses TRBV13 and TRBJ2-6; 9 bases are shared with TRBD1. The CDR3 extends over 18 amino acids. The germline CDR1 and CDR2 sequences are PRHDT and FYEKMQ (reference sequence). V was clipped by 0 bases and J by 3 bases; unmatched bases: 6. CDR3 loop: CASSLGRDRGYGANVLTF. The CDR3 DNA reads TGTGCCAGCAGCTTAGGCCGTGACAGGGGGTATGGGGCCAACGTCCTGACTTTC.

The rearrangement joins TRBV20-1 to TRBJ2-3; D ambiguous. The germline V gene has CDR1 DFQATT and CDR2 SNEGSKA (reference sequence). This CDR3 has 11 residues. Trimming removed 5 bases at V and 5 bases at J, with 8 bases between. The CDR3 region is CSASQEDTQYF. The CDR3 DNA reads as TGCAGTGCTTCCCAGGAAGATACGCAGTATTTT.

A few counts support this clone. This chain joins TRBV15 and TRBJ2-1; TRBD2 matches at 7 bases. V lost 1 base, J lost 1 base, and 10 bases stayed unmatched. The CDR3 sequence is 18 residues long. The germline V gene encodes CDR1 LNHNV and CDR2 YYDKDF (reference sequence). The CDR3 is CATSRGGEGRSSYNEQFF. The CDR3 nucleotides read TGTGCCACCAGCAGAGGAGGGGAGGGGCGTTCTTCCTACAATGAGCAGTTCTTC. The variable domain in full, completed from reference TRBV15 and TRBJ2-1, reads DAMVIQNPRYQVTQFGKPVTLSCSQTLNHNVMYWYQQKSSQAPKLLFHYYDKDFNNEADTPDNFQSRRPNTSFCFLDIRSPGLGDTAMYLCATSRGGEGRSSYNEQFFGPGTRLTVL.

The J gene is TRBJ1-1, the V gene TRBV15; 7 bases are shared with TRBD1. With V trimmed by 0 bases and J by 5 bases, 6 bases remained unmatched. This CDR3 comprises 15 residues. Germline V lookup: CDR1 LNHNV, CDR2 YYDKDF (reference sequence). The CDR3 reads CATSRETGPQTEAFF. The CDR3, as DNA: TGTGCCACCAGCAGAGAGACAGGGCCCCAAACTGAAGCTTTCTTT.

V and J are TRBV5-4 and TRBJ2-3; D is ambiguous. Germline V gives CDR1 SGHNT, CDR2 YYREEE (reference sequence). Between the trimmed V and J ends, which lost 0 bases and 7 bases, there was a span of 15 bases. This CDR3 spans 15 amino acids. CDR3 bases: TGTGCCAGCAGCTTGGATCGGGTAATCACCCATACGCAGTATTTT. Amino acids: CASSLDRVITHTQYF.

The V and J genes are TRBV30 and TRBJ1-2; D perhaps matches TRBD1 (5 bases). The CDR3 is made up of 13 amino acids. Germline V gene sequence: CDR1 GTSNPN, CDR2 SVGIG (reference sequence). Trimming shortened V by 0 bases and J by 4 bases, and 9 bases separated the two germline ends. The DNA for the CDR3 is TGTGCCTGGAGTGTGCGGCAGGGCTATGGCTACACCTTC. Translation gives CAWSVRQGYGYTF.

This clone was seen only a few times. The genes are TRBV5-6 and TRBJ1-1; possibly TRBD1 for D (6 bases). This CDR3 is 14 amino acids long. With 4 bases removed from V and 5 bases from J, the gap between germline ends came to 15 bases. From germline, CDR1 is SGHDT and CDR2 YYEEEE. The CDR3 region is CASSPNLGQTEAFF. The CDR3 region has the DNA TGTGCCAGCAGCCCAAACCTTGGACAGACTGAAGCTTTCTTT.

This chain uses TRBV7-2 with TRBJ2-1; TRBD2 matches 12 bases. The V gene end was trimmed by 4 bases and the J gene end by 8 bases; junction bases not matched to a gene: 12. The CDR3 contains 17 residues. CDR1 is SGHTA, CDR2 FQGNSA, per germline. For the CDR3, the DNA is TGTGCCAGCAGCTCGCCCTTACTAGCGGGAGGTGGTCATGAGCAGTTCTTC. Translating gives CASSSPLLAGGGHEQFF.

The gene calls are TRBV2 and TRBJ1-5, with TRBD1 matching over 11 bases. Germline CDR1 is SNHLY and CDR2 is FYNNEI. V lost 7 bases and J lost 2; bases outside the gene matches: 13. This CDR3 has 18 amino acids. The DNA for the CDR3 is TGTGCCAGCATACGGGACAGGGGGTCAGAGAAGGGCAATCAGCCCCAGCATTTT. Its protein is CASIRDRGSEKGNQPQHF.

In this sample, this clone turned up a few times. The chain is built from TRBV15 and TRBJ2-3; D is possibly TRBD2 (5 bases). V was trimmed by 1 base and J by 4 bases, leaving 12 bases between them. Germline V CDR1 and CDR2: LNHNV, YYDKDF (reference sequence). The CDR3 extends over 15 amino acids. This CDR3 is CATSRVPDGADTQYF. The CDR3 region has the DNA TGTGCCACCAGCAGAGTTCCGGACGGGGCAGATACGCAGTATTTT.

V usage is TRBV19 and J usage is TRBJ1-2; TRBD1 agrees at 7 bases. The CDR3 spans 14 residues. The V gene end was trimmed by 4 bases and the J gene end by 3 bases; junction bases not matched to a gene: 5. Per germline, CDR1 LNHDA and CDR2 SQIVND (reference sequence). Here the CDR3 reads CASSTTGPHYGYTF. CDR3 bases: TGTGCCAGTAGTACGACAGGGCCCCACTATGGCTACACCTTC. Based on the CDR3 plus reference TRBV19 and TRBJ1-2, the full variable domain is DGGITQSPKYLFRKEGQNVTLSCEQNLNHDAMYWYRQDPGQGLRLIYYSQIVNDFQKGDIAEGYSVSREKKESFPLTVTSAQKNPTAFYLCASSTTGPHYGYTFGSGTRLTVV.

The V gene is TRBV15, the J gene TRBJ1-3; 8 bases fit TRBD1. The CDR3 consists of 15 residues. The ends lost 3 bases at V and 3 bases at J; junction bases unmatched: 4. Per germline, CDR1 LNHNV and CDR2 YYDKDF (reference sequence). CDR3 in amino acids: CATSSDRGSGNTIYF. CDR3 nucleotide sequence: TGTGCCACCAGCAGCGACAGGGGTAGTGGAAACACCATATATTTT. Variable domain in full (rest from reference TRBV15 and TRBJ1-3): DAMVIQNPRYQVTQFGKPVTLSCSQTLNHNVMYWYQQKSSQAPKLLFHYYDKDFNNEADTPDNFQSRRPNTSFCFLDIRSPGLGDTAMYLCATSSDRGSGNTIYFGEGSWLTVV.

The chain uses TRBV28 and TRBJ2-3, with a weak D call TRBD2 (6 bases). Germline V gene lookup returns CDR1 MDHEN and CDR2 SYDVKM. This CDR3 region has 20 residues. Trimming stripped 5 bases from V and 3 bases from J, with 30 bases between. CDR3 region: CASSVGRSLFSGKETDTQYF. The CDR3 nucleotides read TGTGCCAGCAGTGTGGGCCGGTCCCTCTTTAGCGGCAAAGAGACAGATACGCAGTATTTT.

The rearrangement uses TRBV28 and TRBJ2-1; D might be TRBD1 (6 bases). CDR1 is MDHEN and CDR2 is SYDVKM in the germline V gene. V lost 5 bases, J lost 10 bases, and 12 bases lay in between. The CDR3 loop spans 12 amino acids. The CDR3: CASSPTGFEQFF. The CDR3 DNA reads TGTGCCAGCAGTCCGACAGGTTTCGAGCAGTTCTTC.

The chain is built from TRBV4-3 and TRBJ1-2, with a weak D call TRBD1 (5 bases). The germline gives CDR1 LGHNA, CDR2 YSLEER. The CDR3 runs to 16 residues. V lost 0 bases and J lost 4, with 15 bases in between. The CDR3 bases are TGCGCCAGCAGCCAAGAATTAACAGGCAGCTCCTATGGCTACACCTTC. Translating it yields CASSQELTGSSYGYTF.

The chain couples TRBV7-3 to TRBJ2-5; possible D gene TRBD2, 5 bases. V lost 2 bases, J lost 2 bases, and 18 bases lay in between. The CDR3 has 17 amino acids. CDR1 SGHTA and CDR2 FQGTGA come from the germline V gene. In nucleotides, the CDR3 is TGTGCCAGCAGCTTACGAGGCGGAGAGGACTCACAAGAGACCCAGTACTTC. It specifies CASSLRGGEDSQETQYF. Supplemented by reference TRBV7-3 and TRBJ2-5, the full variable domain reads GAGVSQTPSNKVTEKGKYVELRCDPISGHTALYWYRQSLGQGPEFLIYFQGTGAADDSGLPNDRFFAVRPEGSVSTLKIQRTERGDSAVYLCASSLRGGEDSQETQYFGPGTRLLVL.

The chain joins TRBV9 to TRBJ1-2; D not certain. Germline V gives CDR1 SGDLS, CDR2 YYNGEE. This CDR3 spans 13 amino acids. The V and J ends lost 5 bases and 5 bases respectively, with 13 bases between them. The DNA for the CDR3 is TGTGCCAGCAGTCAAAACAGCCATTATGGCTACACCTTC. It codes for CASSQNSHYGYTF.

The V gene is TRBV11-2, the J gene TRBJ2-1; D not certain. Trimming removed 1 base at V and 8 bases at J, with 12 bases between. The CDR3 runs to 14 residues. Germline V CDR1 and CDR2: SGHAT, FQNNGV. The CDR3: CASSLGGSWDEQFF. The CDR3 DNA follows: TGTGCCAGCAGCTTAGGAGGTAGTTGGGATGAGCAGTTCTTC.

The gene calls are TRBV6-5 and TRBJ2-5, with D hard to call. Germline V CDR1 and CDR2: MNHEY, SVGAGI. The ends were cut back, 2 bases at V and 4 bases at J, with 8 bases in the middle. This CDR3 contains 13 residues. The CDR3 DNA reads TGTGCCAGCAGTTACAAAGCTGGAGAGACCCAGTACTTC. The encoded protein is CASSYKAGETQYF.

There are a few counts of this clone. The genes are TRBV15 and TRBJ2-7; D might be TRBD2 (6 bases). Trimming took 4 bases from V and 5 from J, leaving 21 bases between them. Germline lookup yields CDR1 LNHNV and CDR2 YYDKDF (reference sequence). The CDR3 totals 16 residues. The DNA of the CDR3 is TGTGCCACCAGCACCGGGAGAGACCTCATTGGGAACGAGCAGTACTTC. Residues: CATSTGRDLIGNEQYF.

This clone was detected only once. The CDR3 DNA reads as TGTGCCAGCAGCCAATCCCGGGCCAACCGGGGGACCCAGTACTTC. The encoded protein is CASSQSRANRGTQYF. This chain links TRBV14 with TRBJ2-5; a possible D gene is TRBD2 (5 bases). Deletions cut 2 bases from V and 7 bases from J, with 17 bases between. The CDR3 consists of 15 residues. CDR1 is SGHDN, CDR2 FVKESK, per germline.

The chain is built from TRBV12-5 and TRBJ2-2; 8 bases are a match to TRBD2. From germline, CDR1 is LGHNT and CDR2 FRNRAP. CDR3 size: 15 residues. V shed 1 base and J 7 bases; nucleotides not matched to a gene: 5. The CDR3 region is CASGLEAGGVGELFF. CDR3 bases: TGTGCTAGTGGTTTGGAGGCGGGAGGAGTCGGGGAGCTGTTTTTT.

This sequence joins TRBV5-1 and TRBJ2-1; 10 positions agree with TRBD2. CDR1 and CDR2 (germline): SGHRS, YFSETQ. The CDR3 loop spans 13 amino acids. J lost 9 bases, V lost 4 bases, and 4 bases had no gene match. For the CDR3, the DNA is TGCGCCAGCAGCCCCTCTAGCGGGGGTGAGCAGTTCTTC. Its translation is CASSPSSGGEQFF.